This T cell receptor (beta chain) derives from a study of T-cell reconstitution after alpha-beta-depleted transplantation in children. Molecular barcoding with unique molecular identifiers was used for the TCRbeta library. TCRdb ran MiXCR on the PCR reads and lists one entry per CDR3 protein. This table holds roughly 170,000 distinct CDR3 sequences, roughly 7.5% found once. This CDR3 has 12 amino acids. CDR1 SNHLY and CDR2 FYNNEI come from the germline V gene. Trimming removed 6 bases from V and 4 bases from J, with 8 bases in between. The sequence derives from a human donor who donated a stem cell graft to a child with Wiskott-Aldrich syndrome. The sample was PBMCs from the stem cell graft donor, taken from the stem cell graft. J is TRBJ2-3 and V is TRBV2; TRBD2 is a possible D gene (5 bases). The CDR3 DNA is TGTGCCAGCAGGGGAGAGGCAGATACGCAGTATTTT. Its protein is CASRGEADTQYF.